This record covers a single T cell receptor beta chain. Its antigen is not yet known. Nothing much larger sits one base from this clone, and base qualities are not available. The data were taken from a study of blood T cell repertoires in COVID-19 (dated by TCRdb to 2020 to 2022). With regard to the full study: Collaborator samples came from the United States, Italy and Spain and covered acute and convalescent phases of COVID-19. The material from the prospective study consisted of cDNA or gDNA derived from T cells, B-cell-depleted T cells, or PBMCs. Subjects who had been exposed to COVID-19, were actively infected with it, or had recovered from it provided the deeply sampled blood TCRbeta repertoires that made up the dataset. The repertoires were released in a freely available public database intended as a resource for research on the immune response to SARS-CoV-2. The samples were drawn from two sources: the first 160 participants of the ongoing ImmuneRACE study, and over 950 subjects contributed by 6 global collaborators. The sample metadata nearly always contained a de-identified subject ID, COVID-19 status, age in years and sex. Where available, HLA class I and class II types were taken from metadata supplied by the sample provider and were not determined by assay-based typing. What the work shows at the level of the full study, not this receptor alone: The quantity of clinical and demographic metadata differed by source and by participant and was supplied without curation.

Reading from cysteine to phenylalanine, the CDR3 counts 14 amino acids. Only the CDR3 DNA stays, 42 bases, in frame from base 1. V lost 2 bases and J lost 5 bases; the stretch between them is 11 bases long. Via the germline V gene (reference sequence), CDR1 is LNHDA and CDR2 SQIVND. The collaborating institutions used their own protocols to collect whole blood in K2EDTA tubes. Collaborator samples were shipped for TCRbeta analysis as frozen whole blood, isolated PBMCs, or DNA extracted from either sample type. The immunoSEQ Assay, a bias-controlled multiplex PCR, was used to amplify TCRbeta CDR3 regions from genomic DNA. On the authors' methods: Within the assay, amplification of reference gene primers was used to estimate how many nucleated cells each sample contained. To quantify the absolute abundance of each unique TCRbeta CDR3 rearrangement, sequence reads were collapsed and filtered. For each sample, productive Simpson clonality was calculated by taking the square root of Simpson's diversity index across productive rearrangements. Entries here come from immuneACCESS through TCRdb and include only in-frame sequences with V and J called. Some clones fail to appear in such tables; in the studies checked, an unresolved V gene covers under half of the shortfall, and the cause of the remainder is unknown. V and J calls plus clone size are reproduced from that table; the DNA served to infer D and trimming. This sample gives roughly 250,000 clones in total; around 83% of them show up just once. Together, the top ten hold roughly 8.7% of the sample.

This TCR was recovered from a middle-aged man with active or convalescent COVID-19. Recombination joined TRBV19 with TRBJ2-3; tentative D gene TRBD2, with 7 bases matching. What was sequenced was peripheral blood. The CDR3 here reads CASSISGGRDTQYF. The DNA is TGTGCCAGTAGTATATCGGGGGGCAGAGATACGCAGTATTTT.